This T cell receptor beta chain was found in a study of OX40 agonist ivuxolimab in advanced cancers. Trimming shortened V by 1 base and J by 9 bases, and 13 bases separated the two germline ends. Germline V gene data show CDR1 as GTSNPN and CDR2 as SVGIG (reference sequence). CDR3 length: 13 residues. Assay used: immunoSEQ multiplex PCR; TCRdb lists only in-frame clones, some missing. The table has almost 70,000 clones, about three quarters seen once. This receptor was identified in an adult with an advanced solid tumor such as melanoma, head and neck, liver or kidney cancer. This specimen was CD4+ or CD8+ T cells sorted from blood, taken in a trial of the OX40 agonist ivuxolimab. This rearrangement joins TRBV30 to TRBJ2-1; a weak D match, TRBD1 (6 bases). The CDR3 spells CAWSGLQGGEQFF. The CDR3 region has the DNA TGTGCCTGGAGTGGCCTACAGGGCGGTGAGCAGTTCTTC.